This TCR beta chain was identified during a study of human T cells and chemical hapten exposure. Across the study: Patients' scalps got diphenylcyclopropenone weekly throughout the approximately 25-week study.

The CDR3 is made up of 12 amino acids. The V and J ends lost 7 bases and 12 bases, in that order; junction bases with no gene match: 6. Overall study findings and caveats: The study found that DPC sensitization did not change TCRs above 1 in 1000 frequency. Compared with pre-sensitization or healthy control sets, expanded TCRs clustered more.

As for time point: patch test 1, 2 weeks after DPC sensitization. As to treatment: therapeutic diphenylcyclopropenone sensitization with weekly scalp DPC. This clonotype has a handful of counts. Its antigen is as yet unknown. In the original workflow: A per-sample median of around 100,000 TCRs was observed, with a range of about 20,000 to 750,000. TCRdb fed the RACE reads into MiXCR, producing one record per CDR3 protein. These V and J calls rely on TCRdb rather than the paper's analysis. This table has 340,000 or so distinct CDR3 sequences, roughly 6.9% appearing once. The chain couples TRBV12-3 or TRBV12-4 to TRBJ1-4, with TRBD1 matching 9 bases. This receptor was obtained from a young woman with alopecia areata. Some clones in this sample may be carry-over from other donors' samples. Sequencing used whole blood, obtained in connection with sensitization to the hapten diphenylcyclopropenone (DPC). The CDR3 protein is CASNKGQGELFF. In nucleotides, the CDR3 is TGTGCCAGCAACAAGGGACAGGGCGAACTGTTTTTT.